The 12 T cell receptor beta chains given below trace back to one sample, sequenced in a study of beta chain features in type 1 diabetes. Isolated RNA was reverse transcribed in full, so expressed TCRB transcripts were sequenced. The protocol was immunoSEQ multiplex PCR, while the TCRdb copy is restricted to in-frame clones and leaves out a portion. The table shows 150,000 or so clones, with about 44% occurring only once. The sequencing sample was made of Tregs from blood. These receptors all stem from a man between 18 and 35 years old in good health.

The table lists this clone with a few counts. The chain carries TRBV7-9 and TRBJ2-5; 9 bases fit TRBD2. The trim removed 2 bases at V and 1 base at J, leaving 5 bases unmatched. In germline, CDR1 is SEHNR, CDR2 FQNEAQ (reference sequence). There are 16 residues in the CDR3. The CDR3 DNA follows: TGTGCCAGCAGCTTAAGACTAGCGGTGATCCAAGAGACCCAGTACTTC. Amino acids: CASSLRLAVIQETQYF.

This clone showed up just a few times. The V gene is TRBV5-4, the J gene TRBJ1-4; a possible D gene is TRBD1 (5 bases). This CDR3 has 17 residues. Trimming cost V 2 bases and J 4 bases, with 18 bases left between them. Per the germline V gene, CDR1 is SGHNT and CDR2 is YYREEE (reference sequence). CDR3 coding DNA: TGTGCCAGCAGCTTTCAGAGAGGGGCGGGAATTAATGAAAAACTGTTTTTT. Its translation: CASSFQRGAGINEKLFF.

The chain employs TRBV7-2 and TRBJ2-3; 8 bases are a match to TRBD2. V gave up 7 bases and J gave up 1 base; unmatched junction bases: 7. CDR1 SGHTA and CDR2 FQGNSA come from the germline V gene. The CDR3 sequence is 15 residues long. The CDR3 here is CASTLAGLRTDTQYF. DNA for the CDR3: TGTGCCAGCACCCTAGCGGGCCTGCGCACAGATACGCAGTATTTT.

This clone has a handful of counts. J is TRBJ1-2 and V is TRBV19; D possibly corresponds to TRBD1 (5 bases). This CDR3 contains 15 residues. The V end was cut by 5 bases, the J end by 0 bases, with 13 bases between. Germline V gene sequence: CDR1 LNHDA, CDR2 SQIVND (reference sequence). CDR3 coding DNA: TGTGCCAGTAGTGTCTCGGGGGAGACTAACTATGGCTACACCTTC. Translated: CASSVSGETNYGYTF.

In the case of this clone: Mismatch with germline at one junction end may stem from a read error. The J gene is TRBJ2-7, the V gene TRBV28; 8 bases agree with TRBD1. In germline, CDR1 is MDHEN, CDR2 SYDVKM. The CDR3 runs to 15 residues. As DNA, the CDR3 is TGTGCCAGCGGTTTACCGGGACAGGCTTTCTACGAGCAGTACTTC. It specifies CASGLPGQAFYEQYF.

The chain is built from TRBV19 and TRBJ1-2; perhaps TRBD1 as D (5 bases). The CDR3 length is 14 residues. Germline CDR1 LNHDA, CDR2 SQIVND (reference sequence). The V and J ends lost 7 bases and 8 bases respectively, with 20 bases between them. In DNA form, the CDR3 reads TGTGCCAGTAAGCCCAACGGGGGAGCGAGCGGCTACACCTTC. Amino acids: CASKPNGGASGYTF.

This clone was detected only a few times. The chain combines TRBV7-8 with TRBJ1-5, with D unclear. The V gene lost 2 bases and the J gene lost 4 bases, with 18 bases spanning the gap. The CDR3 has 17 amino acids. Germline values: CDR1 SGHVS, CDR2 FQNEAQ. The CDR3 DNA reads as TGTGCCAGCAGCTTACTTTCCTTCGGGATAGGTAATCAGCCCCAGCATTTT. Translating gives CASSLLSFGIGNQPQHF.

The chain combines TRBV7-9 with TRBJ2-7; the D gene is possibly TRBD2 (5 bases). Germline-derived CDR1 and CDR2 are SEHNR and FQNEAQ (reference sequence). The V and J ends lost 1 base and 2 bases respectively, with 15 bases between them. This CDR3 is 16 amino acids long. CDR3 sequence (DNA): TGTGCCAGCAGCTTAGGACTACCATTTCTAACCTACGAGCAGTACTTC. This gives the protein CASSLGLPFLTYEQYF.

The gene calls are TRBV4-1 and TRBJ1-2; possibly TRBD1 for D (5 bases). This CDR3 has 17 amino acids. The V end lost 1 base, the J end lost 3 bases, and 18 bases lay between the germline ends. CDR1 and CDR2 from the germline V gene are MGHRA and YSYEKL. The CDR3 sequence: CASSQAVRGLPYYGYTF. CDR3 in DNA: TGCGCCAGCAGCCAAGCCGTGCGGGGCCTCCCTTACTATGGCTACACCTTC.

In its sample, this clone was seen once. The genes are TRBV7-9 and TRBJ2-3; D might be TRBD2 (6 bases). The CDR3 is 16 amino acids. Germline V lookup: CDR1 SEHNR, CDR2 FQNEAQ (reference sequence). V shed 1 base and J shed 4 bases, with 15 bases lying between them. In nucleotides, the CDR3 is TGTGCCAGCAGCTTAGTGCGGGGTATTGAGGCAGATACGCAGTATTTT. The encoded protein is CASSLVRGIEADTQYF.

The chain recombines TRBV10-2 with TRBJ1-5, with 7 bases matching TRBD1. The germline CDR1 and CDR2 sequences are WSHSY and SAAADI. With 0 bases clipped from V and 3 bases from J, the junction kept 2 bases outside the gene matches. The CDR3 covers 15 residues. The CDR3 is CASSESRGVNQPQHF. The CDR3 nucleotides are TGCGCCAGCAGTGAGTCCAGGGGGGTCAATCAGCCCCAGCATTTT.

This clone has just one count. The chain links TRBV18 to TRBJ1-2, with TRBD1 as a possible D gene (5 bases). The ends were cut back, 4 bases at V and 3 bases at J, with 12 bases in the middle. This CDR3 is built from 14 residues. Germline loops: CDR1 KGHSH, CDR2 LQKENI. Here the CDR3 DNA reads TGTGCCAGCTCACTGTGGGCACAGGACTATGGCTACACCTTC. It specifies CASSLWAQDYGYTF.